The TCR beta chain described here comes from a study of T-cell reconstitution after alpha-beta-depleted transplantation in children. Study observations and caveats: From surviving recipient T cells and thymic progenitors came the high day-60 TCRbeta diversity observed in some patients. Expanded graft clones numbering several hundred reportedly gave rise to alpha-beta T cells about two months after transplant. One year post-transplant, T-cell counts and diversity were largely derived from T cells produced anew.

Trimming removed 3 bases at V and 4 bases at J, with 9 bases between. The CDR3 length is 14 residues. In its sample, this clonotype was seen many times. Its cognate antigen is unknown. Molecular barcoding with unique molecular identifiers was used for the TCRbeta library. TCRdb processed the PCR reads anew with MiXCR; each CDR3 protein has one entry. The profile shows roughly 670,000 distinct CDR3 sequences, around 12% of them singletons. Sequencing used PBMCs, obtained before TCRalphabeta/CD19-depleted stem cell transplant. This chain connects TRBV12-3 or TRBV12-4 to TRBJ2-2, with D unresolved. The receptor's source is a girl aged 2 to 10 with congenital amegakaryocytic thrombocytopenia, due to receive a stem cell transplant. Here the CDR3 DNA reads TGTGCCAGCAGTTTGTTGGGCAGCACCGGGGAGCTGTTTTTT. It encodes CASSLLGSTGELFF.